These 27 T cell receptor beta chains were all obtained from the same sample, sequenced in a study of T cells in Graves' hyperthyroidism and ophthalmopathy. It was RNA transcripts that yielded the amplified TCR beta CDR3 regions. HTBI primers drove first-round RT-PCR of the TCR CDR3. TCRdb redid the calling of the multiplex PCR reads with MiXCR, one entry per CDR3 protein. The repertoire holds 250,000 to 300,000 distinct CDR3 sequences, with over 15% as singletons. Sequenced: blood. These receptor sequences come from a woman aged 60-70 years with Graves' ophthalmopathy.

The V and J genes are TRBV20-1 and TRBJ1-5; TRBD1 is a possible D gene (5 bases). The CDR3 consists of 13 residues. CDR1 DFQATT and CDR2 SNEGSKA come from the germline V gene (reference sequence). The germline V and J ends were trimmed by 4 bases and 7 bases, with 14 bases remaining between them. The CDR3 DNA follows: TGCAGTGCTACTATCTCAGGGAGCCAGCCCCAGCATTTT. It codes for CSATISGSQPQHF.

This clonotype was detected many times. This rearrangement joins TRBV6-5 to TRBJ1-1; D remains ambiguous. Trimming stripped 0 bases from V and 1 base from J, with 6 bases between. Per germline, CDR1 MNHEY and CDR2 SVGAGI. The CDR3 consists of 14 residues. Here the CDR3 DNA reads TGTGCCAGCAGTTACTCGTTGAAGAACACTGAAGCTTTCTTT. Translating it yields CASSYSLKNTEAFF.

The V and J genes are TRBV5-1 and TRBJ2-3; the match to TRBD2 covers 8 bases. V lost 0 bases and J lost 0; bases outside the gene matches: 6. The CDR3 runs to 17 residues. Germline values: CDR1 SGHRS, CDR2 YFSETQ. The CDR3 bases are TGCGCCAGCAGCTTGGCTAGCGGGCGTACTAGCACAGATACGCAGTATTTT. This translates into CASSLASGRTSTDTQYF.

The chain recombines TRBV6-1 with TRBJ1-2; maybe TRBD1 (6 bases). This CDR3 is 11 amino acids long. Per germline, CDR1 MNHNS and CDR2 SASEGT. Trimming took off 5 bases at V and 7 bases at J, with 8 bases between the two ends. CDR3 amino acids: CASSRGLGYTF. As DNA, the CDR3 is TGTGCCAGCAGTCGGGGGCTTGGCTACACCTTC.

V and J are TRBV4-3 and TRBJ1-2, with D uncertain. Trimming stripped 4 bases from V and 7 bases from J, with 13 bases between. CDR3 length: 13 residues. Per the germline V gene, CDR1 is LGHNA and CDR2 is YSLEER. The chain's CDR3 is CASSPTSLLGYTF. As DNA, the CDR3 is TGCGCCAGCAGCCCCACAAGTCTCCTTGGCTACACCTTC.

Remarks on this clonotype: A much larger clone lies a single base off, so this may be a read error. The rearrangement joins TRBV12-3 or TRBV12-4 to TRBJ2-3; no reliable D call. The CDR3 is 17 residues long. The CDR3 nucleotides are TGTGCCAGCAGTATTATGAAGAGGTTCCCTTACACAGATGCGCAGTATTTT. Translated, it gives CASSIMKRFPYTDAQYF.

A few counts support this clonotype. The V call is TRBV10-3, the J call TRBJ2-6; D remains ambiguous. Germline CDR1 is ENHRY and CDR2 is SYGVKD. Deletions cut 0 bases from V and 4 bases from J, with 19 bases between. The CDR3 sequence is 19 residues long. CDR3 region: CAISESTLRDPAGANVLTF. CDR3 sequence (DNA): TGTGCCATCAGTGAGTCGACTCTTAGAGACCCCGCCGGGGCCAACGTCCTGACTTTC.

At least ten counts were recorded for this clonotype. This chain connects TRBV2 to TRBJ2-5; D gene ambiguous. CDR3 length: 12 amino acids. Germline loops: CDR1 SNHLY, CDR2 FYNNEI. Trimming removed 6 bases at V and 5 bases at J, with 10 bases between. CDR3 region: CASRPEVETQYF. CDR3 nucleotides: TGTGCCAGCAGACCCGAGGTGGAGACCCAGTACTTC.

This clonotype has a count of ten or more. The gene calls are TRBV7-2 and TRBJ2-7; TRBD1 matches at 8 bases. From germline, CDR1 is SGHTA and CDR2 FQGNSA. CDR3 length equals 14 residues. Losses at the gene ends were 6 bases for V and 1 base for J; bases not matched to a gene: 5. CDR3 in DNA: TGTGCCAGCAGGCCCAGACAGGGGTCCTACGAGCAGTACTTC. Protein product: CASRPRQGSYEQYF.

The V gene is TRBV4-3, the J gene TRBJ1-5; D possibly corresponds to TRBD1 (6 bases). The germline V gene has CDR1 LGHNA and CDR2 YSLEER. The CDR3 totals 15 residues. V lost 3 bases, J lost 4 bases, and 13 bases lay in between. The CDR3 DNA reads as TGCGCCAGCAGCCAGGGTCGGACAGATAATCAGCCCCAGCATTTT. It specifies CASSQGRTDNQPQHF.

The chain is built from TRBV6-2 or TRBV6-3 and TRBJ2-1; a possible D gene is TRBD1 (5 bases). The germline CDR1 and CDR2 sequences are MNHEY and SVGEGT. This CDR3 region has 14 residues. V dropped 5 bases and J dropped 4 bases, with 12 bases sitting between them. The CDR3, as DNA: TGTGCCAGCAGTGACAGACCATCGTACAATGAGCAGTTCTTC. It is translated as CASSDRPSYNEQFF.

A few counts support this clonotype. The CDR3 region has the DNA TGTGCCAGTAGCCCCGGGACTAGCGGGGGGCTGATTAACACCGGGGAGCTGTTTTTT. As protein: CASSPGTSGGLINTGELFF. The chain uses TRBV19 and TRBJ2-2; TRBD2 matches 15 bases. The CDR3 is made up of 19 amino acids. Trimming took 6 bases from V and 2 from J; bases not matched to a gene: 10. The germline V gene has CDR1 LNHDA and CDR2 SQIVND (reference sequence).

In this sample, this clonotype turned up a few times. The germline gene is not matched at one end of the junction; a read error may be the cause. V is TRBV29-1 and J is TRBJ2-7, with D uncertain. Germline V gene lookup returns CDR1 SQVTM and CDR2 ANQGSEA. There are 12 residues in the CDR3. The CDR3 coding sequence is TGCAGCGTTCTTGGGTACTCCTACGGGCAGTACTTC. Translating it yields CSVLGYSYGQYF.

This clonotype was recorded at least ten times. This chain connects TRBV29-1 to TRBJ1-1, with D uncertain. This CDR3 has 13 amino acids. The V end lost 7 bases, the J end lost 1 base, and 13 bases lay between the germline ends. Germline CDR1 is SQVTM and CDR2 is ANQGSEA. The CDR3 coding sequence is TGCAGCGGCAGGTCCTCCGGGAACACTGAAGCTTTCTTT. Encoded protein: CSGRSSGNTEAFF.

This clonotype came up many times. Written as DNA, the CDR3 is TGTGCCAGCAGTCAGCGGACAGGGGGCGGGGAGCTGTTTTTT. Translating it yields CASSQRTGGGELFF. The chain joins TRBV2 to TRBJ2-2, with 10 nucleotides matching TRBD1. This CDR3 has 14 amino acids. In germline, CDR1 is SNHLY, CDR2 FYNNEI. Trimming removed 5 bases from V and 7 bases from J; junction bases left unmatched: 4.

V usage is TRBV5-6 and J usage is TRBJ1-1, with D unresolved. Germline values: CDR1 SGHDT, CDR2 YYEEEE. The ends were cut back, 1 base at V and 7 bases at J, with 8 bases in the middle. CDR3 size: 12 residues. CDR3 nucleotides: TGTGCCAGCAGCTTGTCAAAGTTTGAAGCTTTCTTT. This codes for CASSLSKFEAFF.

This clonotype was found a few times. This clone may be a read error of a much larger clone one base away. The J gene is TRBJ2-7, the V gene TRBV27, with D perhaps given as TRBD1 or TRBD2 (5 bases each). The CDR3 covers 15 residues. The V gene's germline CDR1 is MNHEY and CDR2 SMNVEV (reference sequence). CDR3: CAGSLFGTLPYEQYF. Written as DNA, the CDR3 is TGTGCCGGCAGCCTCTTCGGGACCCTCCCCTACGAGCAGTACTTC.

This clonotype was counted only a few times. J is TRBJ2-1 and V is TRBV30; 7 positions match TRBD2. The CDR3 sequence is 14 residues long. The trim removed 0 bases at V and 6 bases at J, leaving 5 bases unmatched. CDR1 GTSNPN and CDR2 SVGIG come from the germline V gene (reference sequence). CDR3 sequence (DNA): TGTGCCTGGAGTGTACGCGGGAGAGGCAATGAGCAGTTCTTC. Protein product: CAWSVRGRGNEQFF.

This sequence joins TRBV11-2 and TRBJ1-2; weak D call: TRBD1 (5 bases). This CDR3 is built from 12 residues. CDR1 is SGHAT and CDR2 is FQNNGV in the germline V gene. The V end was cut by 5 bases, the J end by 6 bases, with 10 bases between. CDR3 in DNA: TGTGCCAGCAGCAAGGGGTACGATGGCTACACCTTC. It specifies CASSKGYDGYTF.

This clonotype has a count of ten or more. This chain connects TRBV28 to TRBJ2-7; no reliable D call. The CDR3 is 13 amino acids. Germline CDR1 reads MDHEN; CDR2 reads SYDVKM. V lost 3 bases to trimming and J lost 5 bases, with 11 bases between them. The CDR3 sequence: CASSLRKTHEQYF. The CDR3 region has the DNA TGTGCCAGCAGTTTGCGTAAAACCCACGAGCAGTACTTC.

The CDR3 DNA is TGTGCCAGCCGGCAAGGAGCTCGGGAGCTGTTTTTT. This encodes CASRQGARELFF. V is TRBV6-1 and J is TRBJ2-2; D gene uncertain. Germline V lookup: CDR1 MNHNS, CDR2 SASEGT. The CDR3 runs to 12 residues. With 8 bases removed from V and 9 bases from J, the gap between germline ends came to 13 bases.

This clonotype came up many times. The chain carries TRBV20-1 and TRBJ2-1; TRBD2 matches 8 bases. Germline V gene lookup returns CDR1 DFQATT and CDR2 SNEGSKA (reference sequence). The CDR3 extends over 13 amino acids. V was pared by 4 bases and J by 3 bases, with 2 bases of the junction left unmatched. CDR3 sequence: CSANSGGYNEQFF. The CDR3 nucleotides read TGCAGTGCTAACAGCGGGGGCTACAATGAGCAGTTCTTC.

The chain employs TRBV20-1 and TRBJ2-5, with a tentative D call TRBD1 (6 bases). The germline V and J ends were trimmed by 6 bases and 2 bases, with 13 bases remaining between them. CDR1 is DFQATT, CDR2 SNEGSKA, per germline (reference sequence). The CDR3 extends over 13 amino acids. Here the CDR3 reads CSAGLGAQETQYF. The CDR3 DNA reads TGCAGTGCGGGATTGGGGGCACAAGAGACCCAGTACTTC.

This clonotype was detected ten times or more. One junction end does not reproduce the germline sequence, and a read error may be involved. The chain couples TRBV3-1 to TRBJ2-3; D uncertain. The CDR3 extends over 12 amino acids. From germline, CDR1 is LGHDT and CDR2 YNNKEL (reference sequence). This CDR3 is CASRQASGTQYF. The CDR3 nucleotides are TGTGCCAGCAGGCAAGCTTCTGGTACGCAGTATTTT.

This clonotype was counted a few times. This chain connects TRBV5-4 to TRBJ1-6; D perhaps matches TRBD1 (5 bases). Trimming removed 4 bases at V and 0 bases at J, with 14 bases between. The CDR3 contains 17 residues. Germline CDR1 is SGHNT and CDR2 is YYREEE (reference sequence). CDR3 bases: TGTGCCAGCAGCGAGGTTGGGGGTAGCTCCTATAATTCACCCCTCCACTTT. Protein product: CASSEVGGSSYNSPLHF.

This clonotype has at least ten counts. The genes are TRBV18 and TRBJ2-3, with unresolved D. CDR3 length: 11 amino acids. The V end lost 6 bases, the J end lost 4 bases, and 5 bases lay between the germline ends. The V gene's germline CDR1 is KGHSH and CDR2 LQKENI. CDR3 nucleotide sequence: TGTGCCAGCTCTCGGGCAGATACGCAGTATTTT. This gives the protein CASSRADTQYF.

This clonotype was observed a few times. This chain links TRBV12-3 or TRBV12-4 with TRBJ1-2, with D possibly being TRBD1 (5 bases). This CDR3 has 14 amino acids. Trimming removed 5 bases from V and 4 bases from J, with 14 bases in between. The CDR3 DNA reads TGTGCCAGCAGTCCGGGGGGGGAGACCTATGGCTACACCTTC. It is translated as CASSPGGETYGYTF.